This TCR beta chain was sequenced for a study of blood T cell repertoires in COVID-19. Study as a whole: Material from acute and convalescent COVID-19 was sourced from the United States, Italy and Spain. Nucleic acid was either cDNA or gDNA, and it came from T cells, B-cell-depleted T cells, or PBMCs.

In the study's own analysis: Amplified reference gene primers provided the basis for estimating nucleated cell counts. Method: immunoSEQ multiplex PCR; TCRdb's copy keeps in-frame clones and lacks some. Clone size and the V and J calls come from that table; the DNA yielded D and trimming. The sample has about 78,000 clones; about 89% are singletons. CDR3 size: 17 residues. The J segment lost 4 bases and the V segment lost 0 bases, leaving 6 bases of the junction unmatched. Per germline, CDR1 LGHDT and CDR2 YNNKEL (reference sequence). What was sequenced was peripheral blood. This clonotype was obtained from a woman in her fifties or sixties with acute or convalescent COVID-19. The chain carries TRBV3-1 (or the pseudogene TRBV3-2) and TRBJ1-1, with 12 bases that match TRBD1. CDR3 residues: CASSQEGQGAKTTEAFF. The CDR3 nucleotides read TGTGCCAGCAGCCAAGAGGGACAGGGGGCGAAGACCACTGAAGCTTTCTTT.